A single sample gave rise to the 16 T cell receptor beta chains below, sequenced in a study of T cell repertoires in cytomegalovirus infection. TCRdb passed the reads through MiXCR, listing each CDR3 protein once. The table has around 310,000 distinct CDR3 sequences, roughly a sixth seen once. Sequencing was carried out using PBMCs. These receptors all come from a human donor in good health (CMV status not recorded). Some clones in this sample may be carry-over from other donors' samples.

The V gene is TRBV5-1, the J gene TRBJ1-2, with D possibly TRBD1 on 6 matching bases. This CDR3 is 15 amino acids long. Germline CDR1 SGHRS, CDR2 YFSETQ. The V and J ends lost 4 bases and 2 bases respectively, with 15 bases between them. In DNA form, the CDR3 reads TGCGCCAGCAGCCCAACAGACAGGTGGAACTATGGCTACACCTTC. This gives the protein CASSPTDRWNYGYTF.

In its sample, this clonotype was seen many times. The chain couples TRBV7-2 to TRBJ1-1; no firm D call. This CDR3 has 15 amino acids. CDR1 is SGHTA, CDR2 FQGNSA, per germline. V lost 2 bases and J 4 bases, leaving 14 bases between the germline ends. The CDR3 here is CASSLRLVRVTEAFF. The CDR3 DNA reads as TGTGCCAGCAGCTTAAGACTCGTTCGGGTCACTGAAGCTTTCTTT.

The chain is built from TRBV2 and TRBJ1-2, with 12 bases identical to TRBD1. Germline CDR1 reads SNHLY; CDR2 reads FYNNEI. The trim removed 7 bases at V and 2 bases at J, leaving 11 bases unmatched. This CDR3 region has 17 residues. In nucleotides, the CDR3 is TGTGCCAGCATTCCGGGACAGGGGGCGCCGGGGAACTATGGCTACACCTTC. Amino acids: CASIPGQGAPGNYGYTF.

The chain couples TRBV4-1 to TRBJ2-3; 8 bases line up with TRBD1. This CDR3 is 15 amino acids long. Germline-derived CDR1 and CDR2 are MGHRA and YSYEKL. The junction had 3 bases not matched to a gene; V was cut back by 1 base and J by 3 bases. The CDR3 loop is CASSQAQGGTDTQYF. Here the CDR3 DNA reads TGCGCCAGCAGCCAAGCACAGGGGGGAACAGATACGCAGTATTTT.

The chain recombines TRBV12-5 with TRBJ2-1, with TRBD1 matching over 9 bases. Germline loops: CDR1 LGHNT, CDR2 FRNRAP. The CDR3 sequence is 13 residues long. V gave up 6 bases and J gave up 9 bases; unmatched junction bases: 6. Here the CDR3 DNA reads TGTGCTAGTGGCCCAACAGGGGGCCTTGAGCAGTTCTTC. Its protein is CASGPTGGLEQFF.

The rearrangement links TRBV27 to TRBJ2-1; possibly TRBD1 or TRBD2 for D (6 bases each). Germline V gene sequence: CDR1 MNHEY, CDR2 SMNVEV (reference sequence). This CDR3 spans 12 amino acids. V lost 8 bases to trimming and J lost 6 bases, with 11 bases between them. CDR3 bases: TGTGCCAGCTCGGGGGCCCTCAATGAGCAGTTCTTC. This gives the protein CASSGALNEQFF.

This clonotype was counted ten times or more. J is TRBJ2-2 and V is TRBV7-2; TRBD1 is a possible D gene (5 bases). The V and J ends lost 0 bases and 4 bases respectively, with 12 bases between them. The CDR3 contains 16 residues. Germline assignment: CDR1 SGHTA and CDR2 FQGNSA. CDR3 DNA sequence: TGTGCCAGCAGCTTAGCTGCCGGGCAGGGCACCGGGGAGCTGTTTTTT. Translated: CASSLAAGQGTGELFF.

In its sample, this clonotype was seen many times. The rearrangement uses TRBV20-1 and TRBJ1-1; D remains unclear. Germline V CDR1 and CDR2: DFQATT, SNEGSKA (reference sequence). Trimming cost V 0 bases and J 3 bases, with 11 bases left between them. This CDR3 contains 14 residues. The chain's CDR3 is CSARDPRKDTEAFF. CDR3 DNA: TGCAGTGCTAGAGATCCTCGGAAGGACACTGAAGCTTTCTTT.

A single count supports this clonotype. V and J are TRBV27 and TRBJ2-2; D perhaps matches TRBD2 (6 bases). Germline CDR1 is MNHEY and CDR2 is SMNVEV (reference sequence). The CDR3 runs to 15 residues. The V gene lost 6 bases and the J gene lost 0 bases, with 11 bases spanning the gap. The CDR3 loop reads CASRGGAANTGELFF. CDR3 DNA sequence: TGTGCCAGCAGAGGCGGGGCCGCGAACACCGGGGAGCTGTTTTTT.

This clonotype came up a few times. The chain combines TRBV19 with TRBJ2-3; 9 bases match TRBD2. CDR1 is LNHDA and CDR2 is SQIVND in the germline V gene (reference sequence). V shed 8 bases and J 3 bases; nucleotides not matched to a gene: 3. The CDR3 covers 13 residues. The CDR3, as DNA: TGTGCCAGTGAAGCGGGGGGAACAGATACGCAGTATTTT. Encoded protein: CASEAGGTDTQYF. Supplemented by reference TRBV19 and TRBJ2-3, the full variable domain reads DGGITQSPKYLFRKEGQNVTLSCEQNLNHDAMYWYRQDPGQGLRLIYYSQIVNDFQKGDIAEGYSVSREKKESFPLTVTSAQKNPTAFYLCASEAGGTDTQYFGPGTRLTVL.

This clonotype showed up just a few times. This chain joins TRBV14 and TRBJ1-2; weak D call: TRBD1 (5 bases). V shed 2 bases and J shed 7 bases, with 23 bases lying between them. This CDR3 is 17 amino acids long. CDR1 is SGHDN, CDR2 FVKESK, per germline. CDR3 DNA: TGTGCCAGCAGCCAATTCCCCCGGACCGCCGAAGGGGTTGGCTACACCTTC. This gives the protein CASSQFPRTAEGVGYTF.

Ten or more counts support this clonotype. This chain joins TRBV12-3 or TRBV12-4 and TRBJ1-5; 7 bases map to TRBD1. The CDR3 is made up of 13 amino acids. Unmatched junction bases numbered 5, after V lost 5 bases and J lost 7 bases. The CDR3 region is CASSRDSKQPQHF. In nucleotides, the CDR3 is TGTGCCAGCAGTCGGGACAGTAAACAGCCCCAGCATTTT.

This clonotype was counted many times. The genes are TRBV7-2 and TRBJ2-2; 11 bases agree with TRBD1. The germline V gene has CDR1 SGHTA and CDR2 FQGNSA. This CDR3 comprises 18 residues. Trimming at V came to 1 base and at J to 6 bases, leaving 10 bases not matched to a gene. The chain's CDR3 is CASSLGPSGTGGSGELFF. CDR3 nucleotides: TGTGCCAGCAGCTTAGGGCCCTCCGGGACAGGGGGTTCCGGGGAGCTGTTTTTT.

This clonotype was seen many times. The rearrangement uses TRBV7-2 and TRBJ1-1, with D unclear. Germline CDR1 SGHTA, CDR2 FQGNSA. This CDR3 is built from 12 residues. V was cut by 2 bases and J by 6 bases, with 7 bases left in between. CDR3 in amino acids: CASSLLAAEAFF. The CDR3 DNA is TGTGCCAGCAGCTTACTCGCGGCTGAAGCTTTCTTT.

The J gene is TRBJ2-4, the V gene TRBV11-3, with unresolved D. Trimming took 7 bases from V and 2 from J, leaving 15 bases between them. CDR1 is SGHNT and CDR2 is YENEEA in the germline V gene. The CDR3 loop spans 15 amino acids. This CDR3 is CASILRNSTKNIQYF. The CDR3 DNA follows: TGTGCCAGCATCCTCCGGAACAGTACCAAAAACATTCAGTACTTC. Variable domain in full (rest from reference TRBV11-3 and TRBJ2-4): EAGVVQSPRYKIIEKKQPVAFWCNPISGHNTLYWYLQNLGQGPELLIRYENEEAVDDSQLPKDRFSAERLKGVDSTLKIQPAELGDSAVYLCASILRNSTKNIQYFGAGTRLSVL.

This clonotype was detected ten times or more. The gene calls are TRBV6-5 and TRBJ1-1; possible D gene TRBD1, 5 bases. The germline V gene encodes CDR1 MNHEY and CDR2 SVGAGI. V was trimmed by 0 bases and J by 6 bases, leaving 11 bases between them. This CDR3 contains 14 residues. The CDR3 nucleotides read TGTGCCAGCAGTTACTCGTTTGGGGCCCCTGAAGCTTTCTTT. Protein: CASSYSFGAPEAFF.